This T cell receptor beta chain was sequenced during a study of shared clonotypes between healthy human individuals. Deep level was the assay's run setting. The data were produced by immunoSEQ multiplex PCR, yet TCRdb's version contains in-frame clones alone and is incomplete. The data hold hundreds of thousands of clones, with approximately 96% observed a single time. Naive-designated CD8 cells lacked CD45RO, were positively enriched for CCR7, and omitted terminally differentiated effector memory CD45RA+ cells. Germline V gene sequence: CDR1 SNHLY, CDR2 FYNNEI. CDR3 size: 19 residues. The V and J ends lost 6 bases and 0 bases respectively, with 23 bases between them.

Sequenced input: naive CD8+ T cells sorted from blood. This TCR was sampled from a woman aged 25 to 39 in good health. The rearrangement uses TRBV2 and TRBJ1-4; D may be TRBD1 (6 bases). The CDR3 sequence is CASSPTGSFRSATNEKLFF. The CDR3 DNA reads TGTGCCAGCAGCCCAACAGGGTCCTTCCGATCTGCAACTAATGAAAAACTGTTTTTT. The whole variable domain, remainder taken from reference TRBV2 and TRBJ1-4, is EPEVTQTPSHQVTQMGQEVILRCVPISNHLYFYWYRQILGQKVEFLVSFYNNEISEKSEIFDDQFSVERPDGSNFTLKIRSTKLEDSAMYFCASSPTGSFRSATNEKLFFGSGTQLSVL.